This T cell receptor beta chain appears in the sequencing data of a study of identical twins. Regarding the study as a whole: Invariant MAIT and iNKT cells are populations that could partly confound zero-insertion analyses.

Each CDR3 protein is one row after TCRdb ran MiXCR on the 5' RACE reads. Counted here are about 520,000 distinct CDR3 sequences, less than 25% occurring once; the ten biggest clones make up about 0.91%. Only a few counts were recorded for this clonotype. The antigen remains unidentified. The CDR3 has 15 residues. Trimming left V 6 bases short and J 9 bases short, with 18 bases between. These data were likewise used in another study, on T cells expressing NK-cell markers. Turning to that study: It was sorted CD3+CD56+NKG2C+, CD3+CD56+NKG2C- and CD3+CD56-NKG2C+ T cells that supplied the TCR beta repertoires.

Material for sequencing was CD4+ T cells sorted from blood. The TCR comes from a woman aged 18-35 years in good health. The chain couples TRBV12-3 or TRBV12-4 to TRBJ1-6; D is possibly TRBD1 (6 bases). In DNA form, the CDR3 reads TGTGCCAGCAGCCCGAACAGGGTCAGTGGTTCACCCCTCCACTTT. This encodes CASSPNRVSGSPLHF.